The entry that follows covers one TCR beta chain sequence. There are 16 residues in the CDR3. Per germline, CDR1 MGHRA and CDR2 YSYEKL. The V segment lost 1 base and the J segment 1 base; nucleotides outside the gene matches: 4. This entry is derived from a study of blood T cell repertoires in COVID-19. This table comes from immunoSEQ multiplex PCR, and its TCRdb copy is limited to in-frame clones, with some not included. Of some 190,000 clones in the sample, around 82% were seen once. The sample comprised PBMCs or T cells enriched from blood (not recorded which). The chain is built from TRBV4-1 and TRBJ1-5; 7 bases fit TRBD1. This TCR derives from a woman aged 50 to 60 with acute COVID-19. The CDR3 protein is CASSQATGISNQPQHF. DNA of the CDR3: TGCGCCAGCAGCCAAGCGACAGGGATCAGCAATCAGCCCCAGCATTTT.